This paragraph covers one T cell receptor beta chain sequence. Described time point: peripheral blood 6 weeks after treatment start. Trimming took 2 bases from V and 9 from J; bases not matched to a gene: 7. CDR1 and CDR2 from the germline V gene are SGHTA and FQGNSA. The CDR3 spans 14 residues. The data stem from a study of PD-L1 blockade in urothelial cancer. About the research overall: Intravenous atezolizumab, 1,200 mg every 3 weeks, was begun by patients in the mid-2010s. Patients had been given 0 to 3 earlier chemotherapy regimens.

This table comes from immunoSEQ multiplex PCR, and its TCRdb copy is limited to in-frame clones, with some not included. The data contain 48,000 or so clones, around 85% of them singletons. This TCR was sampled from a man between 60 and 75 years old with urothelial cancer. This rearrangement joins TRBV7-2 to TRBJ1-5; 7 nucleotides agree with TRBD1. The sample here was PBMCs, taken around atezolizumab (anti-PD-L1) treatment. CDR3 DNA: TGTGCCAGCAGCTTAATAGGACAGGAACGGCCCCAGCATTTT. Residues: CASSLIGQERPQHF.